The TCR beta chain described here comes from a study of blood T cell repertoires in COVID-19. Turning to the study itself: From the United States, Italy and Spain came samples of acute and convalescent COVID-19. T cells, B-cell-depleted T cells, or PBMCs provided the cDNA or gDNA that served as material.

Authors' data handling: Counts of nucleated cells, estimated from reference gene primer amplification, were obtained. Measured with immunoSEQ multiplex PCR; TCRdb has only the in-frame clones, and not every one. V and J calls and clone size are copied from that table; D and trimming were computed from the DNA. Counted here are roughly 70,000 clones, around four fifths occurring once; the ten biggest clones make up almost 10%. V lost 10 bases and J lost 8; bases outside the gene matches: 8. The CDR3 runs 13 residues. Germline CDR1 is MDHEN and CDR2 is SYDVKM. The chain couples TRBV28 to TRBJ1-4, with 9 bases identical to TRBD1. This TCR was recovered from a human donor in a cohort sampled during active COVID-19. The sample comprised peripheral blood. This CDR3 is CATKDRGTEKLFF. The CDR3 bases are TGTGCCACCAAAGACAGGGGGACAGAAAAACTGTTTTTT.